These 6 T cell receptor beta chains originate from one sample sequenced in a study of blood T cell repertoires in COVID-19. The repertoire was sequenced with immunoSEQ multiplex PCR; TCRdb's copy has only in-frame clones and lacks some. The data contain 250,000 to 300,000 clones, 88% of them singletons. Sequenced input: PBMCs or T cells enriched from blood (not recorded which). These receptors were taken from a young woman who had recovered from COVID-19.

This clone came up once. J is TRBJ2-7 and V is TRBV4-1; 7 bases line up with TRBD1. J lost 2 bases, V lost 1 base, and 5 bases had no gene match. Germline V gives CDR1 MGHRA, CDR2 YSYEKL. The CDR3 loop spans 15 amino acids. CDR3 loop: CASSQVDRVTYEQYF. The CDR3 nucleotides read TGCGCCAGCAGCCAAGTTGACAGGGTGACCTACGAGCAGTACTTC.

The chain's CDR3 is CASSLQGGLPNTEAFF. CDR3 bases: TGCGCCAGCAGCTTGCAGGGGGGCCTACCGAACACTGAAGCTTTCTTT. V is TRBV5-1 and J is TRBJ1-1; 7 bases line up with TRBD1. From germline, CDR1 is SGHRS and CDR2 YFSETQ. This CDR3 region has 16 residues. J lost 1 base, V lost 1 base, and 7 bases had no gene match.

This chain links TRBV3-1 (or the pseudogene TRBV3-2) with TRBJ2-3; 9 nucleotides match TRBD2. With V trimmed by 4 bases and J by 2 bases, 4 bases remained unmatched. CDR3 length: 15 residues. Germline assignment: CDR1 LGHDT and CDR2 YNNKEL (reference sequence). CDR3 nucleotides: TGTGCCAGCAGCCCGGGACTAGCATCCACAGATACGCAGTATTTT. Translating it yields CASSPGLASTDTQYF.

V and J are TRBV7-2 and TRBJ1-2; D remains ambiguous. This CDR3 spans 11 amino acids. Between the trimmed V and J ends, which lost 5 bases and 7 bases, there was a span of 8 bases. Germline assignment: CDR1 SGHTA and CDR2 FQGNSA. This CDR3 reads CASSPLLGYTF. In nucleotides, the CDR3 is TGTGCCAGCAGCCCGCTACTTGGCTACACCTTC.

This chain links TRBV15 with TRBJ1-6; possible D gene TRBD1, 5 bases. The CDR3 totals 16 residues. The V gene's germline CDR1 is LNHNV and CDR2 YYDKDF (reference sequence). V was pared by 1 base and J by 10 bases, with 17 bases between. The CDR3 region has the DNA TGTGCCACCAGCAGAGGGGTTGGGGGGATCGGATCACCCCTCCACTTT. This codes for CATSRGVGGIGSPLHF.

CDR3 DNA: TGTGCCAGCAGCCCCGGGTTGTTGAACACTGAAGCTTTCTTT. It codes for CASSPGLLNTEAFF. J is TRBJ1-1 and V is TRBV7-6, with no clear D. The CDR3 has 14 residues. Germline V lookup: CDR1 SGHVS, CDR2 FNYEAQ. Trimming removed 5 bases from V and 0 bases from J, with 10 bases in between.